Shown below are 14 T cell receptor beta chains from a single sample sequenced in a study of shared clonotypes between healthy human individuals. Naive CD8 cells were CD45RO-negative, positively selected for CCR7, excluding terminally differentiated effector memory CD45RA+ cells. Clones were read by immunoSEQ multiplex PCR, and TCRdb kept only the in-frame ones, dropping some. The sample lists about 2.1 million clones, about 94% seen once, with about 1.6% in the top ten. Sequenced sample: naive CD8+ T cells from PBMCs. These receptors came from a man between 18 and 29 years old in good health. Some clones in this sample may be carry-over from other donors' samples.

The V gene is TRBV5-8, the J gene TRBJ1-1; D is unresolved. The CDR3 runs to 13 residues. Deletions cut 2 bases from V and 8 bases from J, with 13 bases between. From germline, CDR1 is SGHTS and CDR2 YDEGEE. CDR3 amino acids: CASSLRRSIEAFF. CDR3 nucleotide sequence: TGTGCCAGCAGCTTACGACGGAGTATCGAAGCTTTCTTT.

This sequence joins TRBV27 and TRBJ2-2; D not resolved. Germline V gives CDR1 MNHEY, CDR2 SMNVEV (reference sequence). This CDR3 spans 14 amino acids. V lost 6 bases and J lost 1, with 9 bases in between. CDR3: CASRVQRNTGELFF. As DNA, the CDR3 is TGTGCCAGCAGAGTTCAGCGGAACACCGGGGAGCTGTTTTTT.

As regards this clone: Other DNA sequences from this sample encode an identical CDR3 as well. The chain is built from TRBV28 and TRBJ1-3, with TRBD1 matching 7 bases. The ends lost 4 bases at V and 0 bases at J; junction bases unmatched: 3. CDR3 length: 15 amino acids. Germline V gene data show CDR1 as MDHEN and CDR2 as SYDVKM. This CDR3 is CASSYRGSSGNTIYF. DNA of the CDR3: TGTGCCAGCAGTTACAGGGGTAGCTCTGGAAACACCATATATTTT.

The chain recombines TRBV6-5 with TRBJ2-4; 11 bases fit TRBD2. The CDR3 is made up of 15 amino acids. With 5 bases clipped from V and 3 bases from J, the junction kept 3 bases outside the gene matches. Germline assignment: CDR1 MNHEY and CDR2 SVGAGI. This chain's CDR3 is CASSQGTSGKNIQYF. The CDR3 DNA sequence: TGTGCCAGCAGTCAAGGGACTAGCGGCAAAAACATTCAGTACTTC.

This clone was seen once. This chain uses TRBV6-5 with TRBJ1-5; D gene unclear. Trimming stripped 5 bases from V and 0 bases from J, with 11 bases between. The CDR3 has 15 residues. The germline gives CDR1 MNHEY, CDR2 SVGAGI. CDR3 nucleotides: TGTGCCAGCAGTCAGTCCCAAAATAGCAATCAGCCCCAGCATTTT. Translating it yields CASSQSQNSNQPQHF.

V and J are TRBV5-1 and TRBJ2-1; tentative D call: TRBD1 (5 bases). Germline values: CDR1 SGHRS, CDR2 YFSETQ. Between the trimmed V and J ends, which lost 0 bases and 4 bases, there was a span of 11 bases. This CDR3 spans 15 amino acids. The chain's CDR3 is CASSLVQGRYNEQFF. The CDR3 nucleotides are TGCGCCAGCAGCTTGGTGCAGGGCAGATACAATGAGCAGTTCTTC.

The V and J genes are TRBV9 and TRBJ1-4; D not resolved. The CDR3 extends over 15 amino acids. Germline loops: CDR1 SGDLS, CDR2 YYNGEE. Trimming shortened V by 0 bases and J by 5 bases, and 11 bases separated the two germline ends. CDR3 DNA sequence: TGTGCCAGCAGCGTAGGGGGTCAGATAAATGAAAAACTGTTTTTT. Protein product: CASSVGGQINEKLFF.

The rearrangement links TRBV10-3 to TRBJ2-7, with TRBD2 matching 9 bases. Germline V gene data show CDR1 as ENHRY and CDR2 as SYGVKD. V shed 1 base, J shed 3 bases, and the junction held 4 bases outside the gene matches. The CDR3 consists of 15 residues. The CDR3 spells CAISEWREGVYEQYF. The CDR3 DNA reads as TGTGCCATCAGTGAGTGGCGGGAGGGAGTCTACGAGCAGTACTTC.

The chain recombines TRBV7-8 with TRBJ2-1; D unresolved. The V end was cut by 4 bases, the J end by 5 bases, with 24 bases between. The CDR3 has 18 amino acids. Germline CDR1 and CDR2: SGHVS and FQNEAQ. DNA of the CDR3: TGTGCCAGCAGCTCGACCCGGCCCTGGCAGCTCGTGAACAATGAGCAGTTCTTC. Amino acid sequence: CASSSTRPWQLVNNEQFF. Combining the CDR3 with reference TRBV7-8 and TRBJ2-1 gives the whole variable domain GAGVSQSPRYKVAKRGQDVALRCDPISGHVSLFWYQQALGQGPEFLTYFQNEAQLDKSGLPSDRFFAERPEGSVSTLKIQRTQQEDSAVYLCASSSTRPWQLVNNEQFFGPGTRLTVL.

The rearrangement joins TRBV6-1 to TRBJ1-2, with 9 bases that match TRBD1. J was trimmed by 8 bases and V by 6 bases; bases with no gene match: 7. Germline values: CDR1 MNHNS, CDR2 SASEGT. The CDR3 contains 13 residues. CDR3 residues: CASSRTGAKGYTF. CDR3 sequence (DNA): TGTGCCAGCAGCCGGACAGGGGCTAAGGGCTACACCTTC.

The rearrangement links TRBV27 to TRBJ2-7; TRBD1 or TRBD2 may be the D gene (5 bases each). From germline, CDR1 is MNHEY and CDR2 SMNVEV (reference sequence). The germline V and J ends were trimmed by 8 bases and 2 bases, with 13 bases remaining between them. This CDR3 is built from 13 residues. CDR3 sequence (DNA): TGTGCCAGCGGACCAGGGAGCCCCTACGAGCAGTACTTC. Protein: CASGPGSPYEQYF.

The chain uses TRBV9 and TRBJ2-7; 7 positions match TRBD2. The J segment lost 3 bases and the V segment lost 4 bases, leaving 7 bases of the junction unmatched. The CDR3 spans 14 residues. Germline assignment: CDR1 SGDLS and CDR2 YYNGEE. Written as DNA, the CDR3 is TGTGCCAGCAGCCCCGGGACTATAAACTACGAGCAGTACTTC. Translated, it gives CASSPGTINYEQYF.

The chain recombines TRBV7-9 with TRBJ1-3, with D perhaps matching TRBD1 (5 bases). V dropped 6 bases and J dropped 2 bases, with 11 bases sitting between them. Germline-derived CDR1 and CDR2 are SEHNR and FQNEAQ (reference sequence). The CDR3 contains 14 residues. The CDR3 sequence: CASSRSGPGNTIYF. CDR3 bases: TGTGCCAGCAGTCGATCAGGGCCTGGAAACACCATATATTTT.

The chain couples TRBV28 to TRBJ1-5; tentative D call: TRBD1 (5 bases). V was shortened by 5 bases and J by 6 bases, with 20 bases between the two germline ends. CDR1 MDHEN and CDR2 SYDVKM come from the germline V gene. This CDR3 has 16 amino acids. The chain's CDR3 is CASSGLGGAVVQPQHF. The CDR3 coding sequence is TGTGCCAGCAGTGGCCTGGGTGGGGCGGTGGTTCAGCCCCAGCATTTT.